These T cell receptor beta chains were read from a single sample in a study of identical twins. TCRdb ran MiXCR on the 5' RACE reads and lists one entry per CDR3 protein. The sample shows hundreds of thousands of distinct CDR3 sequences, about 20% of them seen only once. This same sample was also taken into another study, of T cells expressing NK-cell markers.

The sample consisted of PBMCs. The receptors were sampled from a woman aged 18 to 35 in good health. The CDR3 runs from the conserved cysteine through the conserved F or W. A D gene is named only where the DNA matches it firmly. The size field is filled for only some rows; it gives once, few, many or a size class.

clone size	D gene	CDR3 length	J gene	V gene	CDR3 protein	CDR3 DNA
many	NA	15	TRBJ2-7	TRBV5-6	CASSFGGAARYEQYF	TGTGCCAGCAGCTTCGGCGGAGCTGCAAGGTACGAGCAGTACTTC
NA	TRBD1	16	TRBJ2-3	TRBV5-4	CASSTTGGIGTDTQYF	TGTGCCAGCAGCACGACAGGGGGAATTGGCACAGATACGCAGTATTTT
NA	NA	14	TRBJ2-3	TRBV12-3/TRBV12-4	CASRKDRSEDTQYF	TGTGCCAGCAGGAAGGACAGATCGGAGGATACGCAGTATTTT
few	NA	13	TRBJ2-7	TRBV7-8	CASSSLGPYEQYF	TGTGCCAGCAGCTCGCTTGGACCCTACGAGCAGTACTTC
few	NA	14	TRBJ2-7	TRBV5-5	CASSRPGQGYEQYF	TGTGCCAGCAGCAGGCCGGGACAAGGCTACGAGCAGTACTTC
NA	TRBD2	15	TRBJ2-5	TRBV5-1	CASSRSGGSEETQYF	TGCGCCAGCAGCCGAAGCGGGGGGTCAGAAGAGACCCAGTACTTC
NA	NA	12	TRBJ2-1	TRBV5-1	CASSPESLEQFF	TGCGCCAGCAGCCCGGAATCTTTGGAGCAGTTCTTC
few	NA	11	TRBJ2-5	TRBV7-8	CASSQMATQYF	TGTGCCAGCAGCCAAATGGCGACCCAGTACTTC
NA	NA	12	TRBJ2-2	TRBV30	CAPGPHTGELFF	TGTGCCCCGGGACCCCACACCGGGGAGCTGTTTTTT
NA	NA	17	TRBJ1-2	TRBV11-2	CASSPLREGMSGYGYTF	TGTGCCAGCAGCCCCCTCAGAGAGGGGATGAGTGGCTATGGCTACACCTTC
NA	TRBD1	14	TRBJ1-2	TRBV29-1	CSVAATGKGGGYTF	TGCAGCGTTGCCGCCACCGGGAAAGGGGGCGGCTACACCTTC
few	NA	12	TRBJ2-7	TRBV29-1	CSGRDTSYEQYF	TGCAGCGGACGGGACACCAGCTACGAGCAGTACTTC
NA	NA	16	TRBJ2-4	TRBV11-3	CASSHPETVAKNIQYF	TGTGCCAGCAGCCACCCAGAGACGGTAGCCAAAAACATTCAGTACTTC